A single sample gave rise to the 27 T cell receptor beta chains below, sequenced in a study of blood T cell repertoires in COVID-19. Assay used: immunoSEQ multiplex PCR; TCRdb lists only in-frame clones, some missing. This table has roughly 260,000 clones, 88% appearing once. The sequenced sample consisted of peripheral blood. These receptors were obtained from a woman in her thirties with COVID-19, enrolled during active disease.

V usage is TRBV4-1 and J usage is TRBJ1-1; D remains ambiguous. Trimming removed 0 bases at V and 8 bases at J, with 7 bases between. Germline assignment: CDR1 MGHRA and CDR2 YSYEKL. The length of the CDR3 is 12 residues. The CDR3 here is CASSQDQTEAFF. Here the CDR3 DNA reads TGCGCCAGCAGCCAAGATCAGACAGAAGCTTTCTTT.

This chain joins TRBV28 and TRBJ1-5; 9 bases align to TRBD1. Looked up from germline, CDR1 is MDHEN and CDR2 is SYDVKM. This CDR3 is 16 amino acids long. V gave up 4 bases and J gave up 2 bases; unmatched junction bases: 6. CDR3 protein: CASSSTGGFGNQPQHF. Here the CDR3 DNA reads TGTGCCAGCAGTTCTACAGGGGGCTTCGGCAATCAGCCCCAGCATTTT.

About this clone itself: Its ends do not fully match the called genes, so a read error is possible. The chain is built from TRBV3-1 (or the pseudogene TRBV3-2) and TRBJ2-2, with 8 bases fitting TRBD2. The CDR3 runs 13 residues. CDR1 is LGHDT, CDR2 YNNKEL, per germline (reference sequence). The CDR3 reads CVSGREGSGELFF. DNA for the CDR3: TGTGTCAGCGGTCGGGAGGGCAGCGGGGAGCTGTTTTTT.

This chain uses TRBV6-5 with TRBJ2-7; 9 bases map to TRBD1. CDR1 MNHEY and CDR2 SVGAGI come from the germline V gene. The junction had 9 bases not matched to a gene; V was cut back by 3 bases and J by 6 bases. This CDR3 spans 15 amino acids. Here the CDR3 DNA reads TGTGCCAGCAGTTATCGTGGACAGGGGTGGGTCGAGCAGTACTTC. Its translation is CASSYRGQGWVEQYF.

V usage is TRBV6-2 or TRBV6-3 and J usage is TRBJ2-3, with no clear D. Germline V lookup: CDR1 MNHEY, CDR2 SVGEGT. There are 13 residues in the CDR3. The V end was cut by 0 bases, the J end by 5 bases, with 6 bases between. The DNA of the CDR3 is TGTGCCAGCAGTTACTCGAGAAGAGATACGCAGTATTTT. Translation gives CASSYSRRDTQYF.

J is TRBJ1-1 and V is TRBV6-5; TRBD1 matches 9 bases. In germline, CDR1 is MNHEY, CDR2 SVGAGI. Unmatched junction bases numbered 4, after V lost 0 bases and J lost 5 bases. The CDR3 has 15 residues. CDR3 region: CASSYSGQGRTEAFF. The DNA of the CDR3 is TGTGCCAGCAGTTACTCGGGACAGGGAAGGACTGAAGCTTTCTTT.

Comments on this clone: The germline gene is not matched at one end of the junction; a read error may be the cause. The chain uses TRBV14 and TRBJ2-1, with D perhaps matching TRBD1 (5 bases). CDR3 length: 13 amino acids. Germline CDR1 is SGHDN and CDR2 is FVKESK. The CDR3 region has the DNA TGTGCCAGCAGCCAAGGTGACAGTCGAAGCGAGGTCTTC. Its protein is CASSQGDSRSEVF.

The J gene is TRBJ1-3, the V gene TRBV28; weak D call: TRBD1 (5 bases). Germline CDR1 MDHEN, CDR2 SYDVKM. CDR3 length: 13 residues. V was cut by 4 bases and J by 7 bases, with 11 bases left in between. Here the CDR3 DNA reads TGTGCCAGCAGTTCGGGACTACCGAACACCATATATTTT. Its protein is CASSSGLPNTIYF.

The chain joins TRBV11-2 to TRBJ1-1, with D perhaps matching TRBD1 (5 bases). The V and J ends lost 0 bases and 12 bases respectively, with 17 bases between them. CDR3 length: 14 amino acids. The V gene's germline CDR1 is SGHAT and CDR2 FQNNGV. The DNA of the CDR3 is TGTGCCAGCAGCTTAGATGGGGGGATCTCTATACCTTTCTTT. Translating gives CASSLDGGISIPFF. The variable domain in full, with the rest retrieved from reference TRBV11-2 and TRBJ1-1, is EAGVAQSPRYKIIEKRQSVAFWCNPISGHATLYWYQQILGQGPKLLIQFQNNGVVDDSQLPKDRFSAERLKGVDSTLKIQPAKLEDSAVYLCASSLDGGISIPFFGQGTRLTVV.

CDR3 in DNA: TGTGCCAGCAGCATTATCCGGGACAGGGTGGCCTACGAGCAGTACTTC. This codes for CASSIIRDRVAYEQYF. This chain joins TRBV7-9 and TRBJ2-7, with 9 bases fitting TRBD1. Trimming cost V 5 bases and J 2 bases; bases outside gene matches: 10. The V gene's germline CDR1 is SEHNR and CDR2 FQNEAQ (reference sequence). CDR3 length equals 16 residues. The whole variable domain, remainder taken from reference TRBV7-9 and TRBJ2-7, is DTGVSQNPRHKITKRGQNVTFRCDPISEHNRLYWYRQTLGQGPEFLTYFQNEAQLEKSRLLSDRFSAERPKGSFSTLEIQRTEQGDSAMYLCASSIIRDRVAYEQYFGPGTRLTVT.

The chain carries TRBV6-6 and TRBJ2-7, with 7 bases lining up with TRBD2. The CDR3 loop spans 15 amino acids. V shed 10 bases, J shed 0 bases, and the junction held 12 bases outside the gene matches. CDR1 is MNHNY, CDR2 SVGAGI, per germline (reference sequence). CDR3 DNA: TGTGCCACCAAAAAGGGACTAATAAGCTCCTACGAGCAGTACTTC. Translated, it gives CATKKGLISSYEQYF.

V is TRBV18 and J is TRBJ2-3; 7 positions agree with TRBD2. V lost 3 bases, J lost 3 bases, and 9 bases stayed unmatched. This CDR3 contains 16 residues. Germline-derived CDR1 and CDR2 are KGHSH and LQKENI. As DNA, the CDR3 is TGTGCCAGCTCACCGATGGCGGGAGTTGGTACAGATACGCAGTATTTT. It specifies CASSPMAGVGTDTQYF.

The chain joins TRBV2 to TRBJ1-1, with D perhaps matching TRBD1 (5 bases). The CDR3 sequence is 13 residues long. Trimming removed 4 bases at V and 5 bases at J, with 11 bases between. Per germline, CDR1 SNHLY and CDR2 FYNNEI. The CDR3 nucleotides are TGTGCCAGCAGTGTTGTTAGGGGAACTGAAGCTTTCTTT. Protein product: CASSVVRGTEAFF.

This rearrangement joins TRBV5-1 to TRBJ2-1, with 7 bases aligning to TRBD2. The CDR3 runs 19 residues. Looked up from germline, CDR1 is SGHRS and CDR2 is YFSETQ. The V segment lost 3 bases and the J segment 0 bases; nucleotides outside the gene matches: 15. DNA for the CDR3: TGCGCCAGCAGCTCCCTGGGGGGGACTATCTTGCGCTCCTACAATGAGCAGTTCTTC. Translation: CASSSLGGTILRSYNEQFF.

DNA for the CDR3: TGTGCCAGTAGGAGGACAGGGGCGGCGGAAAACATTCAGTACTTC. This gives the protein CASRRTGAAENIQYF. The chain has TRBV19 and TRBJ2-4, with TRBD1 matching 9 bases. The length of the CDR3 is 15 residues. Germline V gene data show CDR1 as LNHDA and CDR2 as SQIVND (reference sequence). V was clipped by 6 bases and J by 5 bases; unmatched bases: 8.

The gene calls are TRBV5-4 and TRBJ2-3; TRBD2 is a possible D gene (6 bases). Germline V gene lookup returns CDR1 SGHNT and CDR2 YYREEE (reference sequence). V gave up 3 bases and J gave up 1 base, with 12 bases separating them. This CDR3 has 15 amino acids. CDR3: CASSSEGPGTDTQYF. The DNA of the CDR3 is TGTGCCAGCAGCTCGGAGGGGCCTGGCACAGATACGCAGTATTTT.

Regarding this clone: This same CDR3 is encoded by further DNA sequences in the sample. CDR3 nucleotide sequence: TGTGCCAGCTCTCGGGGCAGGGGCTATGGCTACACCTTC. Amino acids: CASSRGRGYGYTF. The chain joins TRBV28 to TRBJ1-2, with D perhaps matching TRBD1 (6 bases). V was clipped by 8 bases and J by 4 bases, with 14 bases between them. The CDR3 has 13 amino acids. Germline CDR1 and CDR2: MDHEN and SYDVKM.

The chain employs TRBV19 and TRBJ2-7; TRBD1 matches at 12 bases. V dropped 7 bases and J dropped 4; count of bases not matched to a gene: 5. CDR3 length: 14 amino acids. Germline V gene data show CDR1 as LNHDA and CDR2 as SQIVND (reference sequence). CDR3: CASNPGQGAYEQYF. The CDR3 nucleotides are TGTGCCAGTAATCCGGGACAGGGGGCTTACGAGCAGTACTTC. Full variable domain (rest looked up from reference TRBV19 and TRBJ2-7): DGGITQSPKYLFRKEGQNVTLSCEQNLNHDAMYWYRQDPGQGLRLIYYSQIVNDFQKGDIAEGYSVSREKKESFPLTVTSAQKNPTAFYLCASNPGQGAYEQYFGPGTRLTVT.

This clone was detected once. The chain combines TRBV2 with TRBJ2-4; D gene uncertain. Germline loops: CDR1 SNHLY, CDR2 FYNNEI. The length of the CDR3 is 13 residues. Trimming stripped 5 bases from V and 5 bases from J, with 10 bases between. The DNA of the CDR3 is TGTGCCAGCAGTTTGCGCCGTCAAAACATTCAGTACTTC. Protein: CASSLRRQNIQYF. Filled out from reference TRBV2 and TRBJ2-4, the complete variable domain reads EPEVTQTPSHQVTQMGQEVILRCVPISNHLYFYWYRQILGQKVEFLVSFYNNEISEKSEIFDDQFSVERPDGSNFTLKIRSTKLEDSAMYFCASSLRRQNIQYFGAGTRLSVL.

The gene calls are TRBV18 and TRBJ1-6; D might be TRBD1 (5 bases). Trimming took off 3 bases at V and 0 bases at J, with 9 bases between the two ends. Germline CDR1 is KGHSH and CDR2 is LQKENI. CDR3 length: 16 amino acids. The CDR3 DNA reads TGTGCCAGCTCACCTTACAGGAGCTCCTATAATTCACCCCTCCACTTT. This sequence encodes CASSPYRSSYNSPLHF.

V usage is TRBV6-5 and J usage is TRBJ1-1; no reliable D call. V lost 0 bases, J lost 5 bases, and 10 bases lay in between. Germline assignment: CDR1 MNHEY and CDR2 SVGAGI. CDR3 length: 14 residues. CDR3 region: CASSYSRSGTEAFF. The CDR3 DNA follows: TGTGCCAGCAGTTACTCGAGGTCCGGGACTGAAGCTTTCTTT.

V and J are TRBV7-2 and TRBJ1-4, with 8 nucleotides matching TRBD1. Germline V gene data show CDR1 as SGHTA and CDR2 as FQGNSA. The CDR3 contains 14 residues. The junction had 8 bases not matched to a gene; V was cut back by 6 bases and J by 8 bases. As DNA, the CDR3 is TGTGCCAGCAGACCACAGGGGGGGCGCGAAAAACTGTTTTTT. Protein product: CASRPQGGREKLFF.

V and J are TRBV10-3 and TRBJ2-7; D might be TRBD1 (5 bases). Trimming stripped 4 bases from V and 6 bases from J, with 13 bases between. The CDR3 has 13 residues. The germline gives CDR1 ENHRY, CDR2 SYGVKD. The CDR3 DNA reads as TGTGCCATCAGTGGAACAGGATCCGGCGAGCAGTACTTC. This encodes CAISGTGSGEQYF.

The chain combines TRBV28 with TRBJ1-5, with D possibly being TRBD1 (5 bases). CDR3 size: 16 residues. V dropped 1 base and J dropped 0 bases, with 10 bases sitting between them. Germline CDR1 is MDHEN and CDR2 is SYDVKM. CDR3 in amino acids: CASSLLGPHSNQPQHF. The CDR3 bases are TGTGCCAGCAGTTTATTGGGGCCTCATAGCAATCAGCCCCAGCATTTT.

The chain recombines TRBV9 with TRBJ2-2; 8 nucleotides match TRBD2. Germline V lookup: CDR1 SGDLS, CDR2 YYNGEE. The junction had 13 bases not matched to a gene; V was cut back by 2 bases and J by 4 bases. The CDR3 runs 18 residues. The CDR3: CASSVFSGGRLGTGELFF. CDR3 DNA sequence: TGTGCCAGCAGCGTGTTCTCGGGAGGGCGTCTGGGCACCGGGGAGCTGTTTTTT.

This chain joins TRBV6-1 and TRBJ1-5; unclear D gene. Germline lookup yields CDR1 MNHNS and CDR2 SASEGT. CDR3 size: 14 residues. V lost 2 bases, J lost 0 bases, and 5 bases lay in between. The CDR3: CASSEPNSNQPQHF. CDR3 in DNA: TGTGCCAGCAGTGAACCAAATAGCAATCAGCCCCAGCATTTT.

This clone was observed a handful of times. The rearrangement links TRBV27 to TRBJ1-1; D unclear. This CDR3 is 14 amino acids long. Germline V gene sequence: CDR1 MNHEY, CDR2 SMNVEV (reference sequence). Between the trimmed V and J ends, which lost 5 bases and 1 base, there was a span of 11 bases. The DNA for the CDR3 is TGTGCCAGCAGTATAAGGAGTGGGAACACTGAAGCTTTCTTT. It codes for CASSIRSGNTEAFF.